One T cell receptor beta chain is described in this entry. Trimming stripped 0 bases from V and 6 bases from J, with 8 bases between. Germline V gives CDR1 LNHDA, CDR2 SQIVND (reference sequence). The CDR3 is 14 residues long. The sample originates from a study of blood T cell repertoires in COVID-19. Study details: Samples of COVID-19 (acute and convalescent) were obtained from the United States, Italy and Spain.

Original handling: Amplifying reference gene primers gave estimates of nucleated cell counts. The protocol was immunoSEQ multiplex PCR, while the TCRdb copy is restricted to in-frame clones and leaves out a portion. The V and J calls and clone size were taken over from that table, and D and trimming were inferred from the DNA. The data hold some 200,000 clones, with around 84% observed a single time. J is TRBJ2-2 and V is TRBV19; a possible D gene is TRBD2 (5 bases). The sequenced sample consisted of peripheral blood. This sequence originates from a woman in her thirties or forties who had recovered from COVID-19. For the CDR3, the DNA is TGTGCCAGTAGTATAGACGGGGATCCCGGGGAGCTGTTTTTT. It encodes CASSIDGDPGELFF.